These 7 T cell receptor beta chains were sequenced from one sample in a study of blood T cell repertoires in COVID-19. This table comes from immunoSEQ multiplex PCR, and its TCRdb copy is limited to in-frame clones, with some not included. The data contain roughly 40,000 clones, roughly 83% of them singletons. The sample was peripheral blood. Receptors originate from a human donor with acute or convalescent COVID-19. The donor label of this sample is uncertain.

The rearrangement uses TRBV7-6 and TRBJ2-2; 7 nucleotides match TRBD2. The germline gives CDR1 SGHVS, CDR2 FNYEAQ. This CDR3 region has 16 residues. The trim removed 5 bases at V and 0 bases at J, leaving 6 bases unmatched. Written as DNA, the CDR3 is TGTGCCAGCAGCAAACGGGCGGGAGCGAACACCGGGGAGCTGTTTTTT. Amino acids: CASSKRAGANTGELFF.

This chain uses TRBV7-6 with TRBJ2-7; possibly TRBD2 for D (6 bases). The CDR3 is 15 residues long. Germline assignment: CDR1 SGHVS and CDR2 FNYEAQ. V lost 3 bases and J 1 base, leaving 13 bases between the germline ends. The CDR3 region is CASSLGDSVSYEQYF. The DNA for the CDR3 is TGTGCCAGCAGCTTGGGGGACTCGGTATCCTACGAGCAGTACTTC.

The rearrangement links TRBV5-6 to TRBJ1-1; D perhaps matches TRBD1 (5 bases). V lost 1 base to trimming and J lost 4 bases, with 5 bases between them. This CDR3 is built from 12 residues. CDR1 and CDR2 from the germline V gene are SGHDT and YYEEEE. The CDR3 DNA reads TGTGCCAGCAGCTTGACAGGCACTGAAGCTTTCTTT. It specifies CASSLTGTEAFF.

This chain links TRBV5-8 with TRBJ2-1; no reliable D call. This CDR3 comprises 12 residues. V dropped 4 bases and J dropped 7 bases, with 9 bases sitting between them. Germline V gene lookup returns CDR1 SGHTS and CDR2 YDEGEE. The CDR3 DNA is TGTGCCAGCAGCCTAGGTGGGAATGAGCAGTTCTTC. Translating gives CASSLGGNEQFF.

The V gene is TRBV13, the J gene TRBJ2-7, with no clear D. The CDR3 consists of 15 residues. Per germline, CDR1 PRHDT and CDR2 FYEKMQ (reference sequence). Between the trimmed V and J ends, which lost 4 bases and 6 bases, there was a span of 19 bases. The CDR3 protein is CASSSDVKLQREQYF. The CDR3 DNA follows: TGTGCCAGCAGCTCAGACGTTAAGCTTCAGCGCGAGCAGTACTTC.

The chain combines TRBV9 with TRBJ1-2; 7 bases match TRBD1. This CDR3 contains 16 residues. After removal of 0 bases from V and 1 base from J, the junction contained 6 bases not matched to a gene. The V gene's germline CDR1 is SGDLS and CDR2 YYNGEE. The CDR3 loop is CASSVAGGGYNYGYTF. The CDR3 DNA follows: TGTGCCAGCAGCGTAGCTGGAGGGGGCTATAACTATGGCTACACCTTC.

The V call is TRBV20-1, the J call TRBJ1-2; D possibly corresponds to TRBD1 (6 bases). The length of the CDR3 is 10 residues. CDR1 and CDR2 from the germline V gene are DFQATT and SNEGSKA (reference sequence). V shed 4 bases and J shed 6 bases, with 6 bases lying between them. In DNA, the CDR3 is TGCAGTGCTAACAGGGATGGCTACACCTTC. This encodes CSANRDGYTF.